This is a list of T cell receptor beta chains from one sample in a study of blood T cell repertoires in COVID-19. The assay was immunoSEQ multiplex PCR, and TCRdb's table has in-frame clones only and misses some. Counted here are about 60,000 clones, approximately 81% occurring once; the ten biggest clones make up 3% to 4.5%. Sequenced material: PBMCs or T cells enriched from blood (not recorded which). The receptor source for this set is a woman between 40 and 50 years old with acute COVID-19. Each CDR3 is given with its conserved first and last residue. The D gene is left open where the match is weak. Size values are once, few and many counts, or a class for expanded clones, and some rows have none.

TRBJ2-7,.,TRBV27,few,CASSVKPHSYEQYF,TGTGCCAGCAGTGTAAAGCCTCACTCCTACGAGCAGTACTTC
TRBJ2-2,TRBD2,TRBV7-6,.,CASSLAGGTTGELFF,TGTGCCAGCAGCTTAGCGGGAGGGACCACCGGGGAGCTGTTTTTT
TRBJ1-2,.,TRBV6-5,.,CASRSTQGTAAGYTF,TGTGCCAGCAGATCGACACAGGGAACAGCCGCTGGCTACACCTTC
TRBJ2-7,TRBD1,TRBV5-4,once,CASSWDRGASYEQYF,TGTGCCAGCAGCTGGGACAGGGGAGCCTCCTACGAGCAGTACTTC
TRBJ2-7,.,TRBV9,once,CASSPFDGTYEQYF,TGTGCCAGCAGCCCCTTCGACGGGACCTACGAGCAGTACTTC
TRBJ1-2,TRBD1,TRBV19,.,CASNPSGTDYGYTF,TGTGCCAGTAACCCATCCGGGACAGACTATGGCTACACCTTC
TRBJ2-7,.,TRBV4-2,.,CASSQTSSDEQYF,TGTGCCAGCAGCCAGACTAGTAGCGACGAGCAGTACTTC
TRBJ2-1,.,TRBV27,.,CASSWSTSYNEQFF,TGTGCCAGCAGTTGGTCGACAAGTTACAATGAGCAGTTCTTC
TRBJ2-7,.,TRBV7-9,once,CASSLGTKSYEQYF,TGTGCCAGCAGCTTAGGGACTAAATCCTACGAGCAGTACTTC
TRBJ2-2,.,TRBV2,.,CANRRGANTGELFF,TGTGCCAACCGCAGGGGGGCAAACACCGGGGAGCTGTTTTTT
TRBJ1-1,.,TRBV19,many,CASSIDRNRIPGGMDTEAFF,TGTGCCAGTAGTATCGACCGTAACAGGATCCCCGGTGGTATGGACACTGAAGCTTTCTTT
TRBJ2-2,.,TRBV10-2,once,CAGSVGTGELFF,TGCGCCGGTTCGGTCGGCACCGGGGAGCTGTTTTTT
TRBJ2-1,TRBD2,TRBV27,.,CASLPLAGEDNEQFF,TGTGCCAGCCTACCCCTAGCGGGAGAGGACAATGAGCAGTTCTTC
TRBJ2-2,.,TRBV18,.,CASSPLEVAGELFF,TGTGCCAGCTCACCCCTCGAGGTAGCCGGGGAGCTGTTTTTT
TRBJ1-4,.,TRBV6-1,.,CASSENGPNEKLFF,TGTGCCAGCAGTGAAAATGGCCCGAATGAAAAACTGTTTTTT
TRBJ1-1,TRBD1,TRBV5-1,.,CASSRADRGTEAFF,TGCGCCAGCAGCCGAGCGGACAGGGGTACTGAAGCTTTCTTT
TRBJ2-3,TRBD2,TRBV10-3,.,CAITERETDTQYF,TGTGCCATCACTGAGCGGGAGACAGATACGCAGTATTTT
TRBJ2-7,.,TRBV4-1,.,CASSQVAWAEQYF,TGCGCCAGCAGCCAAGTCGCTTGGGCCGAGCAGTACTTC
TRBJ1-2,.,TRBV5-4,.,CASSLDGGLGGYTF,TGTGCCAGCAGCTTGGACGGGGGGCTCGGTGGCTACACCTTC
TRBJ1-4,.,TRBV4-1,.,CASSQDGEKLFF,TGCGCCAGCAGCCAAGACGGTGAAAAACTGTTTTTT